This T cell receptor beta chain came from a study of shared clonotypes between healthy human individuals. The assay was carried out at the deep level. Researchers sequenced unsorted PBMC DNA using ten immunoSEQ deep assay plates. Some clones are missing from TCRdb's copy, which holds only in-frame ones; the method was immunoSEQ multiplex PCR. The table records around 430,000 clones, 70% to 80% of them present only once. In the case of this clone: The antigen is not known.

The J segment lost 4 bases and the V segment lost 4 bases, leaving 9 bases of the junction unmatched. This CDR3 comprises 16 residues. Germline V gene lookup returns CDR1 LNHDA and CDR2 SQIVND (reference sequence). Study-level results: Few donors restricted represented genetic and exposure-history diversity.

This TCR was sampled from a woman aged 40 to 50 in good health. Some clones in this sample may be carry-over from other donors' samples. This chain uses TRBV19 with TRBJ2-2, with TRBD2 matching 7 bases. The sample was PBMCs. CDR3 amino acids: CASSTLTSAPTGELFF. In nucleotides, the CDR3 is TGTGCCAGTAGTACACTTACTAGCGCTCCCACCGGGGAGCTGTTTTTT.